Sequencing of this T cell receptor (beta chain) was carried out in a study of blood T cell repertoires in COVID-19. The CDR3 covers 14 residues. Germline trimming cut 4 bases from V and 10 bases from J; bases unmatched to any gene: 6. Germline lookup yields CDR1 SGDLS and CDR2 YYNGEE. Method: immunoSEQ multiplex PCR; TCRdb's copy keeps in-frame clones and lacks some. This sample carries a few hundred thousand clones, approximately 90% of them seen once, and the ten largest clones take 6.3%. The receptor was derived from a woman in her 50s with COVID-19, enrolled during active disease. Source material: peripheral blood. The rearrangement joins TRBV9 to TRBJ1-6, with 9 bases identical to TRBD1. The CDR3 coding sequence is TGTGCCAGCAGCAACCGGGACAGGGACTCACCCCTCCACTTT. Protein: CASSNRDRDSPLHF.